This TCR beta chain derives from a study of OX40 agonist ivuxolimab in advanced cancers. Study-level background: Melanoma, hepatocellular carcinoma, head and neck or renal cell cancer occurred in dose-escalation patients. Study-wide findings and caveats: Several nonresponders also turned out to have low normalized T-cell clonal expansion.

The method was immunoSEQ multiplex PCR; TCRdb's version includes in-frame clones alone and lacks a portion of them. Of tens of thousands of clones in the sample, around 77% were seen once. Notes on this clone: Its antigen remains unknown.

This CDR3 contains 13 residues. The V and J ends lost 5 bases and 4 bases respectively, with 11 bases between them. Per the germline V gene, CDR1 is MDHEN and CDR2 is SYDVKM. The specimen was CD4+ or CD8+ T cells sorted from blood, collected in a trial of the OX40 agonist ivuxolimab. The origin of this receptor is an adult with an advanced solid tumor such as melanoma, head and neck, liver or kidney cancer. V gene TRBV28 combines with J gene TRBJ1-2, with D tentatively TRBD1 (5 bases). For the CDR3, the DNA is TGTGCCAGCAGTCCCGGGACTTTCTATGGCTACACCTTC. Amino acids: CASSPGTFYGYTF.